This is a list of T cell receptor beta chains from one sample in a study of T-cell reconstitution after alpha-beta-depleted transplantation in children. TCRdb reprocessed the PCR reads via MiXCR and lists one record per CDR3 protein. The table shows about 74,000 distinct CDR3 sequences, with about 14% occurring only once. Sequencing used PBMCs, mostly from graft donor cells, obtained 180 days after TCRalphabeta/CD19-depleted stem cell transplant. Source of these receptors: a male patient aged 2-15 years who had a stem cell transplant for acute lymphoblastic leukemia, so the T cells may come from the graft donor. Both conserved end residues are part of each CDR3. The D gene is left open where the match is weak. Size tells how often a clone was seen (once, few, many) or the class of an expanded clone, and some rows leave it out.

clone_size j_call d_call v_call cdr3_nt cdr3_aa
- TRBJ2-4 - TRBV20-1 TGCAGTGCCAGGGAACGGCCTCTAGCCAAAAACATTCAGTACTTC CSARERPLAKNIQYF
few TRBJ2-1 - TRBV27 TGTGCCAGCAGTTTAGGGGCGGGGCTCTCCTACAATGAGCAGTTCTTC CASSLGAGLSYNEQFF
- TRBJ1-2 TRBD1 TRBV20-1 TGCAGTGCTAGAGATCATTCAGGACAGGGGCTGGCCTATGGCTACACCTTC CSARDHSGQGLAYGYTF
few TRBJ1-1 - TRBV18 TGTGCCAGCTCACCCGTAGAGGGACCCCTGAACACTGAAGCTTTCTTT CASSPVEGPLNTEAFF
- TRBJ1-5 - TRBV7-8 TGTGCCAGCAGCCCGACATACTATAGCAGCAATCAGCCCCAGCATTTT CASSPTYYSSNQPQHF
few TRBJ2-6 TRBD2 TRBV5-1 TGCGCCAGTCGATTACCTACTAGCGGGGGGTACAACGTCCTGACTTTC CASRLPTSGGYNVLTF
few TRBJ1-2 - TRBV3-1 TGTGCCAGCAGCCAAGAGCTAGACTATGGCTACACCTTC CASSQELDYGYTF
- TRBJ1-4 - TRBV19 TGTGCCAGTAGTAATCAGGGATACAAAGAAAAACTGTTTTTT CASSNQGYKEKLFF
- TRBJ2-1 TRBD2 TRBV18 TGTGCCAGCTCACCTACCGGACTAGCGGGGGGTAGTGAGCAGTTCTTC CASSPTGLAGGSEQFF
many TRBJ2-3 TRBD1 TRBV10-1 TGCGCCAGCAGTGAGTCGAAGGGACAGGGGACAGATACGCAGTATTTT CASSESKGQGTDTQYF
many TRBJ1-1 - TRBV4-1 TGCGCCAGCAGCCAAGATCCAGACCAACATACGATGAACACTGAAGCTTTCTTT CASSQDPDQHTMNTEAFF
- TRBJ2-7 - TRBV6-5 TGTGCCAGCGGGACGTTCTCCTACGAGCAGTACTTC CASGTFSYEQYF
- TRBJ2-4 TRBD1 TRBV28 TGTGCCAGCAGGCCCGGGACAGGGACCCTAGCCAAAAACATTCAGTACTTC CASRPGTGTLAKNIQYF
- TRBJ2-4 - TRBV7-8 TGTGCCAGCAGTCCGCAGGGGTCCAAAAACATTCAGTACTTC CASSPQGSKNIQYF
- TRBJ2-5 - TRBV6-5 TGTGCCAGCAGTTACTCGAGCGTGGGGGCGGCGGCCCAGTACTTC CASSYSSVGAAAQYF
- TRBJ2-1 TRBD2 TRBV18 TGTGCCAGCTCACCGGGGATAGCGGGCGCGGGTGAGCAGTTCTTC CASSPGIAGAGEQFF
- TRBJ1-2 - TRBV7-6 TGTGCCAGCAGCTTAGAGGTCGGGTTCTATGGCTACACCTTC CASSLEVGFYGYTF
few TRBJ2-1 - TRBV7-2 TGTGCCAGCAGCTCAGTTCCAACCAATGAGCAGTTCTTC CASSSVPTNEQFF
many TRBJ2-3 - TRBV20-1 TGCAGTGCTAGTTATCTAGGGGGCACAGATACGCAGTATTTT CSASYLGGTDTQYF
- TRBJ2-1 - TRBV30 TGTGCCACTGGATGGAGGGGCCCCTACAATGAGCAGTTCTTC CATGWRGPYNEQFF
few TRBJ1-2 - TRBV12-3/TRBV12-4 TGTGCCAGCAGCCGACCTGGGGGATATGGCTACACCTTC CASSRPGGYGYTF
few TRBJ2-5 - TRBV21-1 TGTGCCAGCAGGGTTCCATCCGGGACTCCCCAAGAGACCCAGTACTTC CASRVPSGTPQETQYF
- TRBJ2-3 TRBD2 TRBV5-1 TGCGCCAGCAGCTTGGAGCGGGGGGCAGGGACAGATACGCAGTATTTT CASSLERGAGTDTQYF
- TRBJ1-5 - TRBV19 TGTGCCAGTAGTATTGGATATCAGCCCCAGCATTTT CASSIGYQPQHF
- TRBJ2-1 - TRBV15 TGTGCCACCAGCACTTACAATGAGCAGTTCTTC CATSTYNEQFF
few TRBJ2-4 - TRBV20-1 TGCAGTGCTAGAAATGGCCTTCTAGCCAAAAACATTCAGTACTTC CSARNGLLAKNIQYF
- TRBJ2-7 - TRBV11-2 TGTGCCAGCAGCGCGGACTGGGGGGAGCAGTACTTC CASSADWGEQYF
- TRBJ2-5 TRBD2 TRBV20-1 TGCAGTGCTAGATCCTACTTAGCGGGAGGGTTCCAAGAGACCCAGTACTTC CSARSYLAGGFQETQYF
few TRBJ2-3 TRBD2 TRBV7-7 TGTGCTCCACTTCGAGGGGCGGGAGGCCCGGGAGATACGCAGTATTTT CAPLRGAGGPGDTQYF